This T cell receptor beta chain is drawn from a study of technical replicates of blood from several donors (dated 2017 in TCRdb). A note on this clone: Its antigen is still unknown. There are no base qualities to consult, and no much larger clone falls within one base.

From the germline V gene (reference sequence), CDR1 is SGHNT and CDR2 is YYREEE. Including the terminal cysteine and phenylalanine, the CDR3 comprises 15 residues. Just CDR3 DNA is preserved here, 45 bases in frame from base 1. At the junction V is shortened by 0 bases and J by 9 bases; bases outside the gene matches: 7. The library was made by the immunoSEQ multiplex PCR assay. Not all clones reach the TCRdb copy of this immuneACCESS table, which keeps in-frame sequences only. Checked studies attribute under half of the gap to unresolved V genes and leave the rest unexplained. Present in this sample are around 97,000 clones, approximately 96% of which were seen just once. Approximately 0.38% of the sample comes from the top ten.

The receptor was isolated from a human donor in good health. The sequence is built from TRBV5-4 and TRBJ2-1, with TRBD2 identical over 9 junction bases. The specimen was T cells isolated from PBMCs. The CDR3 protein is CASSLVAGAPGEQFF. The nucleotides read TGTGCCAGCAGCTTGGTAGCGGGAGCCCCCGGTGAGCAGTTCTTC.